The clone carrying this TCR beta chain was recorded once. Produced via immunoSEQ multiplex PCR; TCRdb's table is partial and in-frame only. The sample holds 150,000 to 250,000 clones, 70% to 85% seen once. The entry originates in a study of blood T cell repertoires in COVID-19. The CDR3 consists of 15 residues. Trimming took off 0 bases at V and 2 bases at J, with 9 bases between the two ends. Germline-derived CDR1 and CDR2 are SGHRS and YFSETQ. The chain combines TRBV5-1 with TRBJ2-1; D gene unclear. Sequenced input: peripheral blood. This clonotype was obtained from a human donor with acute or convalescent COVID-19. The donor label of this sample is uncertain. CDR3 bases: TGCGCCAGCAGCTTGGCCGGCACAGCCTACAATGAGCAGTTCTTC. It translates to CASSLAGTAYNEQFF.